This T cell receptor (beta chain) came from a study of a mutant IDH1 vaccine in newly diagnosed glioma. Time point reported: week 35, safety follow-up. The investigators gave 300 ug of mutant IDH1 20-mer peptide in each vaccine dose, together with topical imiquimod. The method was immunoSEQ multiplex PCR; TCRdb's version includes in-frame clones alone and lacks a portion of them. Altogether some 58,000 clones are present, roughly 76% being singletons, with the ten largest covering roughly 5.2%. The V and J ends lost 8 bases and 10 bases respectively, with 14 bases between them. CDR1 is SEHNR, CDR2 FQNEAQ, per germline (reference sequence). The CDR3 has 11 residues. Remarks on this clone: The antigen remains unidentified.

The chain employs TRBV7-9 and TRBJ1-1; tentative D call: TRBD1 (5 bases). The sequenced sample was PBMCs, obtained from a glioma patient whose treatment included an IDH1 peptide vaccine. The sequence derives from a man in his forties or fifties with glioma. The CDR3 protein is CASLVGERAFF. Written as DNA, the CDR3 is TGTGCCAGCCTTGTGGGGGAGAGAGCTTTCTTT.